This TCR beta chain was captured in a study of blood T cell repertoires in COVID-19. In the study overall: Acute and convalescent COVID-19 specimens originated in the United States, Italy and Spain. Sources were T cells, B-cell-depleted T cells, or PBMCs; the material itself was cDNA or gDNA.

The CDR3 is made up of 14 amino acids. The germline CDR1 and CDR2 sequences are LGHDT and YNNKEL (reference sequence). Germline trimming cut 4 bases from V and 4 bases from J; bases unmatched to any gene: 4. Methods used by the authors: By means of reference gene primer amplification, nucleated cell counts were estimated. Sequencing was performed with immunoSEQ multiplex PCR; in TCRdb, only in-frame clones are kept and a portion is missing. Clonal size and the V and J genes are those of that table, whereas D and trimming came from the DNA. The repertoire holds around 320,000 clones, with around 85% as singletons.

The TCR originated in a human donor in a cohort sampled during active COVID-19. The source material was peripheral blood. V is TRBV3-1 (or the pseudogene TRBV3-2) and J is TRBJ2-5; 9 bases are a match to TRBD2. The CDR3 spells CASSRGGARETQYF. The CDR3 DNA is TGTGCCAGCAGCCGCGGGGGGGCGAGAGAGACCCAGTACTTC.